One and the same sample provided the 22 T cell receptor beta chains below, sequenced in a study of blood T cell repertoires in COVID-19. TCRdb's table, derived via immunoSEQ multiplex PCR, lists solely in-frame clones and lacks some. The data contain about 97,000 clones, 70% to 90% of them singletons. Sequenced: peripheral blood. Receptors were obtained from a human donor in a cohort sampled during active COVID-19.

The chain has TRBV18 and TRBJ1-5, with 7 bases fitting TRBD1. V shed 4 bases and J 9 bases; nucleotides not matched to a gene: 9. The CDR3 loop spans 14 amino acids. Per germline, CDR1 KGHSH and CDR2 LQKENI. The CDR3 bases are TGTGCCAGCTCACAAGACAGGGATCCGGGGCCCCAGCATTTT. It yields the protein CASSQDRDPGPQHF.

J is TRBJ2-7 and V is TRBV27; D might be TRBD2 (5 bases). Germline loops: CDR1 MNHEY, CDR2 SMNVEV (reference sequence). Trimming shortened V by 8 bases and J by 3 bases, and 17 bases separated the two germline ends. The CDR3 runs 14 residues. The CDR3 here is CASSFEGSGYEQYF. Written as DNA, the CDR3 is TGTGCCAGCTCCTTTGAGGGTTCGGGCTACGAGCAGTACTTC.

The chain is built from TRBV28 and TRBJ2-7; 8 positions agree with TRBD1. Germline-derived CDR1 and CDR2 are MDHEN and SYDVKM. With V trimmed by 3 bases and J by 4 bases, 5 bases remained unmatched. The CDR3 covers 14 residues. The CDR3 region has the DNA TGTGCCAGCAGTTTCAGGACAGGGATGTACGAGCAGTACTTC. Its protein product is CASSFRTGMYEQYF.

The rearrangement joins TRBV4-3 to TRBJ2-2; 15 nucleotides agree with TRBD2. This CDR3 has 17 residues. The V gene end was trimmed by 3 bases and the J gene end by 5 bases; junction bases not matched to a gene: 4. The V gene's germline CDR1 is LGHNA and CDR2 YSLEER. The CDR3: CASSQRTSGRGTGELFF. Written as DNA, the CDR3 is TGCGCCAGCAGCCAGAGGACTAGCGGGAGGGGTACCGGGGAGCTGTTTTTT.

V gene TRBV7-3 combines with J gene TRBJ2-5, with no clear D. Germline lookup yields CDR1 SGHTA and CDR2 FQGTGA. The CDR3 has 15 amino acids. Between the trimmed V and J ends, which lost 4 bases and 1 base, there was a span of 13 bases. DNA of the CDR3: TGTGCCAGCAGCTCCAACCGTAGAAGCCAAGAGACCCAGTACTTC. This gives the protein CASSSNRRSQETQYF.

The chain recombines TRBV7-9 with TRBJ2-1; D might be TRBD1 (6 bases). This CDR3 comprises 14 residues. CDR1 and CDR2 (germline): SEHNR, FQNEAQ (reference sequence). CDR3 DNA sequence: TGTGCTTCATTCCGGGACAACTCGTACAATGAGCAGTTCTTC. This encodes CASFRDNSYNEQFF.

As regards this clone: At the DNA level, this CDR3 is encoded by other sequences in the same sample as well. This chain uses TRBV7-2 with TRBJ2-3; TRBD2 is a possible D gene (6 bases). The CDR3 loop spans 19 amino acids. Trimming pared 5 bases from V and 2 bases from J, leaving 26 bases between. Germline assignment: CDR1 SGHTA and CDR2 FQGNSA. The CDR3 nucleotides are TGTGCCAGCAGCCTTCGGACGGGGTGGGGGGTGGGCCTCACAGATACGCAGTATTTT. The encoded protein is CASSLRTGWGVGLTDTQYF.

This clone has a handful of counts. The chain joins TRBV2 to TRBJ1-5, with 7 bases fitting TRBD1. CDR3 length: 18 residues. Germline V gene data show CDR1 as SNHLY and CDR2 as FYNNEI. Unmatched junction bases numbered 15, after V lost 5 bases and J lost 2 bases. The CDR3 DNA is TGTGCCAGCAGTTTTAACGAGGGACGGGACAGTCGCAATCAGCCCCAGCATTTT. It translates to CASSFNEGRDSRNQPQHF.

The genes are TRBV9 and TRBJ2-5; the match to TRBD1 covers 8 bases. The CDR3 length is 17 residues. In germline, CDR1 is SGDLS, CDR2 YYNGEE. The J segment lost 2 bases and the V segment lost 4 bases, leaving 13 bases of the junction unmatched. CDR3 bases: TGTGCCAGCAGCTTTGAGGCCGGACAGGGCATTCAAGAGACCCAGTACTTC. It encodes CASSFEAGQGIQETQYF.

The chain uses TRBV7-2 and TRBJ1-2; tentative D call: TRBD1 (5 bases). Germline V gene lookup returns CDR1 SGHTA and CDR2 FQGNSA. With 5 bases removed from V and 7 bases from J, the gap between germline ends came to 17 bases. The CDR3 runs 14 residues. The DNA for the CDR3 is TGTGCCAGCAGCGCCGGGGGGGGACTGGGTGGCTACACCTTC. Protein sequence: CASSAGGGLGGYTF.

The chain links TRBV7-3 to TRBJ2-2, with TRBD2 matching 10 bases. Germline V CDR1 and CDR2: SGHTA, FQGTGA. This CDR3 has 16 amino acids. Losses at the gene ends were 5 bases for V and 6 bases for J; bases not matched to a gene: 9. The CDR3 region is CASSQASGRAAGELFF. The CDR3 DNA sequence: TGTGCCAGCAGCCAAGCCAGCGGGAGGGCCGCCGGGGAGCTGTTTTTT.

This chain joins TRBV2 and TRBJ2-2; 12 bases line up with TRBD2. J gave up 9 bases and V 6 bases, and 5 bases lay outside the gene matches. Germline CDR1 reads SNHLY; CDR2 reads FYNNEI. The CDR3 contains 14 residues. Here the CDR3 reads CASRETSGSRELFF. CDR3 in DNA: TGTGCCAGCAGAGAGACTAGCGGGAGCCGGGAGCTGTTTTTT.

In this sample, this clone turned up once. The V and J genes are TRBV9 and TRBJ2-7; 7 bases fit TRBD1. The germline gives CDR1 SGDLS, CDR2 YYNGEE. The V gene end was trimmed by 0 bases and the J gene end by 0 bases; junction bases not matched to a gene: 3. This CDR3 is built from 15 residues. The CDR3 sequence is CASSVEGASSYEQYF. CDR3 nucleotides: TGTGCCAGCAGCGTAGAGGGGGCCAGCTCCTACGAGCAGTACTTC. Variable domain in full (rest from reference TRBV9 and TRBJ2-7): DSGVTQTPKHLITATGQRVTLRCSPRSGDLSVYWYQQSLDQGLQFLIQYYNGEERAKGNILERFSAQQFPDLHSELNLSSLELGDSALYFCASSVEGASSYEQYFGPGTRLTVT.

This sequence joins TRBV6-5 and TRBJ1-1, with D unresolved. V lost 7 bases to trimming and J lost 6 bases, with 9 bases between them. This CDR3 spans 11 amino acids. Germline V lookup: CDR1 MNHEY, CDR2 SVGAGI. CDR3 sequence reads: CASISVAEAFF. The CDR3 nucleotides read TGTGCCAGCATTAGTGTCGCTGAAGCTTTCTTT.

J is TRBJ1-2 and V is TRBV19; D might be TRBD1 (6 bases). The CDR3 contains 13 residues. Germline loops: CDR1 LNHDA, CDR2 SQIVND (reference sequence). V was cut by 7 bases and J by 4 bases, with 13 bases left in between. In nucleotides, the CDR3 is TGTGCCAGTACCCTTGACAGGCGCTATGGCTACACCTTC. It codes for CASTLDRRYGYTF. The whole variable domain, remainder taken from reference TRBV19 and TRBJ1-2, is DGGITQSPKYLFRKEGQNVTLSCEQNLNHDAMYWYRQDPGQGLRLIYYSQIVNDFQKGDIAEGYSVSREKKESFPLTVTSAQKNPTAFYLCASTLDRRYGYTFGSGTRLTVV.

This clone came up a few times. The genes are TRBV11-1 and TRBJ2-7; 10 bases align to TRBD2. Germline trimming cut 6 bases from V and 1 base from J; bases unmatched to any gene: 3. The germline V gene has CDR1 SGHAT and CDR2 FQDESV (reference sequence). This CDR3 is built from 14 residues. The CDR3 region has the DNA TGTGCCAGCAGTTCTAGCGGGAGTTCCTACGAGCAGTACTTC. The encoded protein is CASSSSGSSYEQYF.

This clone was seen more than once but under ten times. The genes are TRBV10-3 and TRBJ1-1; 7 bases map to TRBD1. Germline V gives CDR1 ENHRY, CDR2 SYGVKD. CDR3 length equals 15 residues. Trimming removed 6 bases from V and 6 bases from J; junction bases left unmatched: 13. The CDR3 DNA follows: TGTGCCATCAGGGCTAAGACAGGGACATTCTCTGAAGCTTTCTTT. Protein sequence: CAIRAKTGTFSEAFF.

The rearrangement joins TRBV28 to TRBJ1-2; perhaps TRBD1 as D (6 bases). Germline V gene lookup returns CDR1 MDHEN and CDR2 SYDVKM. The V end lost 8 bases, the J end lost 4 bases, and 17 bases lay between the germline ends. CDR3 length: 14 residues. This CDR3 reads CASGYRVVVYGYTF. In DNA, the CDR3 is TGTGCCAGCGGCTACAGGGTCGTAGTCTATGGCTACACCTTC.

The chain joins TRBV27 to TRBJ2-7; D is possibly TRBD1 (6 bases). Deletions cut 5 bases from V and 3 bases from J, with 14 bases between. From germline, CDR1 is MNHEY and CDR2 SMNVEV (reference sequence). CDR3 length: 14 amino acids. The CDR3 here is CASSTVWGHYEQYF. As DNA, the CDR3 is TGTGCCAGCAGTACGGTTTGGGGGCACTACGAGCAGTACTTC.

CDR3 protein: CASSLQGQGADLYTEAFF. Here the CDR3 DNA reads TGTGCCAGCAGCTTACAGGGACAGGGGGCCGATCTCTACACTGAAGCTTTCTTT. V and J are TRBV7-3 and TRBJ1-1; 12 bases map to TRBD1. From germline, CDR1 is SGHTA and CDR2 FQGTGA. The CDR3 extends over 18 amino acids. With 2 bases clipped from V and 3 bases from J, the junction kept 10 bases outside the gene matches.

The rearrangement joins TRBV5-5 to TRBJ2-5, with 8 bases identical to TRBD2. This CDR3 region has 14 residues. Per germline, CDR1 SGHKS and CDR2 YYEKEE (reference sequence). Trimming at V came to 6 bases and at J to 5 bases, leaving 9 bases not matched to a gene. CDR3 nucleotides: TGTGCCAGCACTGAGCGGGAGACGCAGGAGACCCAGTACTTC. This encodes CASTERETQETQYF.

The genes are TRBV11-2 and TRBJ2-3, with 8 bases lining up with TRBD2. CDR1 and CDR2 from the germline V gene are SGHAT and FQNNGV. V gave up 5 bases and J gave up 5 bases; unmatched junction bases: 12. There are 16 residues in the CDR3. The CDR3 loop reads CASSRNQAGVGDTQYF. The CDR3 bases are TGTGCCAGCAGCCGAAACCAAGCGGGAGTTGGAGATACGCAGTATTTT.